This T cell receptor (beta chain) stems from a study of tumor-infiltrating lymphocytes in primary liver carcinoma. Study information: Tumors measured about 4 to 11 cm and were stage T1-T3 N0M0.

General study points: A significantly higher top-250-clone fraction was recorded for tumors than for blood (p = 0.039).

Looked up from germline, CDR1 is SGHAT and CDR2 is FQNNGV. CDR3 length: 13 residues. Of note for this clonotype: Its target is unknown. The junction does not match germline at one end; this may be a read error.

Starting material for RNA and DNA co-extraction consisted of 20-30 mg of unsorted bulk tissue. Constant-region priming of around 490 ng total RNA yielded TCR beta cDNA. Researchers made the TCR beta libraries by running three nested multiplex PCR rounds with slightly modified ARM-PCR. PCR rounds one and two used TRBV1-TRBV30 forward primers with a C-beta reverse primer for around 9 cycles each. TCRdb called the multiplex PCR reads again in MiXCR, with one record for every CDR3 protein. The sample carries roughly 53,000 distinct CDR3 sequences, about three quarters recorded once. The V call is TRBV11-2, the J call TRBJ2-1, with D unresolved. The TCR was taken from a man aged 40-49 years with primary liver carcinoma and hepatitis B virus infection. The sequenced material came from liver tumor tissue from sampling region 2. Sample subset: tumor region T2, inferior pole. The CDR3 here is CASGLNDAYGQFF. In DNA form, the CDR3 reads TGTGCCAGCGGCTTAAATGATGCCTATGGGCAATTCTTC.